The next 17 T cell receptor beta chains were all read from a single sample in a study of T cells in Graves' hyperthyroidism and ophthalmopathy (dated by TCRdb to the late 2010s). Libraries were made using multiplex PCR. Sequencing relied on an Illumina HiSeq 2000. TCR beta CDR3 regions were amplified from RNA transcripts. A first-round RT-PCR of the TCR CDR3 used the HTBI primer set with the Qiagen OneStep RT-PCR kit. The raw public reads went through TCRdb reprocessing: fastp at Q25, MiXCR clone calling, in-frame beta chains kept. Here each entry gathers all rows of one CDR3 protein and keeps the most common genes and DNA. In all, the sample holds about 560,000 distinct CDR3 sequences, and 35% to 55% of those were seen once. Of the sample, just over 8% is held by the ten largest clones. The material sequenced was peripheral blood or thyroid tissue (not recorded which). These TCRs come from a woman between 18 and 29 years old with Graves' hyperthyroidism. Donor details come from another sample of the same person, matched by shared clones.

In nucleotides, the CDR3 is TGTGCCACCCGAGGGCGGTCTAGCACTGAAGCTTTCTTT. It encodes CATRGRSSTEAFF. V gene TRBV6-6 combines with J gene TRBJ1-1; D call uncertain. Germline CDR1 and CDR2: MNHNY and SVGAGI (reference sequence). Trimming took 10 bases from V and 4 from J, leaving 16 bases between them. This CDR3 comprises 13 residues.

Many counts were recorded for this clonotype. This chain links TRBV29-1 with TRBJ2-7; TRBD1 might be the D (6 bases). Germline V CDR1 and CDR2: SQVTM, ANQGSEA. Trimming took off 1 base at V and 3 bases at J, with 10 bases between the two ends. The CDR3 is made up of 13 amino acids. The CDR3 reads CSVEASDSYEQYF. CDR3 sequence (DNA): TGCAGCGTTGAAGCATCGGACAGCTACGAGCAGTACTTC.

This clonotype was seen a single time. The chain links TRBV7-2 to TRBJ2-6; 11 bases align to TRBD1. The V segment lost 5 bases and the J segment 5 bases; nucleotides outside the gene matches: 8. The CDR3 is 17 residues long. Germline-derived CDR1 and CDR2 are SGHTA and FQGNSA. In nucleotides, the CDR3 is TGTGCCAGCAGCCAGGGGACAGGGGGAAGTAGGGCCAACGTCCTGACTTTC. As protein: CASSQGTGGSRANVLTF.

The chain recombines TRBV7-9 with TRBJ2-7, with D maybe TRBD2 (5 bases). This CDR3 comprises 15 residues. Germline CDR1 is SEHNR and CDR2 is FQNEAQ (reference sequence). V was trimmed by 7 bases and J by 6 bases, leaving 22 bases between them. CDR3 loop: CASTKLADARAEQYF. The DNA for the CDR3 is TGTGCCAGCACCAAGCTAGCTGATGCGCGGGCCGAGCAGTACTTC.

The V and J genes are TRBV7-9 and TRBJ2-5; 13 bases are shared with TRBD2. CDR1 is SEHNR and CDR2 is FQNEAQ in the germline V gene (reference sequence). J lost 2 bases, V lost 5 bases, and 5 bases had no gene match. The CDR3 totals 16 residues. DNA of the CDR3: TGTGCCAGCAGCCAAGAGGGACTAGCGGGACAAGAGACCCAGTACTTC. As protein: CASSQEGLAGQETQYF. Full variable domain (missing parts from reference TRBV7-9 and TRBJ2-5): DTGVSQNPRHKITKRGQNVTFRCDPISEHNRLYWYRQTLGQGPEFLTYFQNEAQLEKSRLLSDRFSAERPKGSFSTLEIQRTEQGDSAMYLCASSQEGLAGQETQYFGPGTRLLVL.

This clonotype was picked up one time. Being one base from a much bigger clone, this may be a read error. This rearrangement joins TRBV29-1 to TRBJ1-1; 7 bases are a match to TRBD1. The trim removed 6 bases at V and 2 bases at J, leaving 12 bases unmatched. Germline V gene data show CDR1 as SQVTM and CDR2 as ANQGSEA. The CDR3 spans 15 residues. CDR3 in amino acids: CSVATSGQINTEAFF. The CDR3 DNA sequence: TGCAGCGTGGCCACATCGGGACAGATAAACACTGAAGCTTTCTTT.

The V and J genes are TRBV7-4 and TRBJ2-7; D unresolved. The V end was cut by 6 bases, the J end by 5 bases, with 14 bases between. This CDR3 spans 13 amino acids. Germline V gene sequence: CDR1 SGHVT, CDR2 SQSDAQ. CDR3 nucleotides: TGTGCCAGCAGAACTGGGAATTCGCACGAGCAGTACTTC. Encoded protein: CASRTGNSHEQYF. Looking up the rest from reference TRBV7-4 and TRBJ2-7 gives the full variable domain: GAGVSQSPRYKVAKRGRDVALRCDSISGHVTLYWYRQTLGQGSEVLTYSQSDAQRDKSGRPSGRFSAERPERSVSTLKIQRTEQGDSAVYLCASRTGNSHEQYFGPGTRLTVT.

This clonotype was detected many times. The V gene is TRBV2, the J gene TRBJ1-2; a possible D gene is TRBD1 (6 bases). V was shortened by 6 bases and J by 0 bases, with 11 bases between the two germline ends. Germline assignment: CDR1 SNHLY and CDR2 FYNNEI. This CDR3 contains 14 residues. The CDR3 DNA sequence: TGTGCCAGCAGCTTCGGACAGCCTAACTATGGCTACACCTTC. Translation: CASSFGQPNYGYTF.

This chain uses TRBV24-1 with TRBJ2-5; 7 bases map to TRBD2. This CDR3 has 18 amino acids. Germline CDR1 KGHDR, CDR2 SFDVKD. The trim removed 0 bases at V and 0 bases at J, leaving 9 bases unmatched. CDR3 in DNA: TGTGCCACCAGTGATTTGCCGAGGAGCGGGACCTACCAAGAGACCCAGTACTTC. This encodes CATSDLPRSGTYQETQYF.

This clonotype was seen ten or more times. The chain combines TRBV10-3 with TRBJ1-1; no clear D gene. CDR1 is ENHRY and CDR2 is SYGVKD in the germline V gene. CDR3 length equals 14 residues. The germline V and J ends were trimmed by 2 bases and 1 base, with 8 bases remaining between them. CDR3 DNA: TGTGCCATCAGTGAGGTAGAGGGGAACACTGAAGCTTTCTTT. This encodes CAISEVEGNTEAFF.

The rearrangement uses TRBV7-9 and TRBJ2-7; D may be TRBD1 or TRBD2 (6 bases each). The CDR3 loop spans 13 amino acids. CDR1 and CDR2 from the germline V gene are SEHNR and FQNEAQ (reference sequence). Trimming stripped 4 bases from V and 2 bases from J, with 9 bases between. CDR3 coding DNA: TGTGCCAGCAGCTCCGGGGGCCCCTACGAGCAGTACTTC. It specifies CASSSGGPYEQYF. Combining the CDR3 with reference TRBV7-9 and TRBJ2-7 gives the whole variable domain DTGVSQNPRHKITKRGQNVTFRCDPISEHNRLYWYRQTLGQGPEFLTYFQNEAQLEKSRLLSDRFSAERPKGSFSTLEIQRTEQGDSAMYLCASSSGGPYEQYFGPGTRLTVT.

This clonotype was recorded at least ten times. The V call is TRBV25-1, the J call TRBJ1-5, with a tentative D call TRBD1 (5 bases). Germline assignment: CDR1 MGHDK and CDR2 SYGVNS. The CDR3 spans 12 residues. Trimming pared 10 bases from V and 7 bases from J, leaving 14 bases between. CDR3 DNA: TGTGCCACTCCCGGGGCAAGCCAGCCCCAGCATTTT. Protein sequence: CATPGASQPQHF.

The chain combines TRBV4-1 with TRBJ1-5, with 9 nucleotides matching TRBD1. Trimming at V came to 5 bases and at J to 5 bases, leaving 7 bases not matched to a gene. Per germline, CDR1 MGHRA and CDR2 YSYEKL. This CDR3 has 15 residues. The CDR3 is CASSGTGGADQPQHF. DNA for the CDR3: TGCGCCAGCAGCGGAACAGGGGGCGCGGATCAGCCCCAGCATTTT.

The V call is TRBV7-9, the J call TRBJ1-3; possible D gene TRBD1, 6 bases. The CDR3 has 15 amino acids. Trimming took off 5 bases at V and 0 bases at J, with 11 bases between the two ends. CDR1 and CDR2 (germline): SEHNR, FQNEAQ (reference sequence). CDR3 in DNA: TGTGCCAGCAGCGAAAGGACAGACTCTGGAAACACCATATATTTT. It specifies CASSERTDSGNTIYF.

CDR3 amino acids: CASSSTGNGEKLFF. CDR3 in DNA: TGTGCCAGCAGCTCAACAGGGAACGGTGAAAAACTGTTTTTT. The V call is TRBV7-6, the J call TRBJ1-4; TRBD1 might be the D (6 bases). Germline V gene lookup returns CDR1 SGHVS and CDR2 FNYEAQ. V shed 4 bases and J shed 7 bases, with 13 bases lying between them. The CDR3 sequence is 14 residues long.

This clonotype was recorded many times. The chain links TRBV7-2 to TRBJ1-2; D unresolved. V was pared by 5 bases and J by 6 bases, with 22 bases between. This CDR3 spans 16 amino acids. CDR1 is SGHTA, CDR2 FQGNSA, per germline. The DNA for the CDR3 is TGTGCCAGCAGCCCTCCCCTTCGGGCCACCACACATGGCTACACCTTC. Translation: CASSPPLRATTHGYTF.

A few counts support this clonotype. The V and J genes are TRBV6-1 and TRBJ2-5; D uncertain. The V gene lost 4 bases and the J gene lost 2 bases, with 8 bases spanning the gap. The CDR3 totals 13 residues. The germline V gene has CDR1 MNHNS and CDR2 SASEGT. DNA for the CDR3: TGTGCCAGCAGTGGCGGACGGCAAGAGACCCAGTACTTC. Amino acid sequence: CASSGGRQETQYF.